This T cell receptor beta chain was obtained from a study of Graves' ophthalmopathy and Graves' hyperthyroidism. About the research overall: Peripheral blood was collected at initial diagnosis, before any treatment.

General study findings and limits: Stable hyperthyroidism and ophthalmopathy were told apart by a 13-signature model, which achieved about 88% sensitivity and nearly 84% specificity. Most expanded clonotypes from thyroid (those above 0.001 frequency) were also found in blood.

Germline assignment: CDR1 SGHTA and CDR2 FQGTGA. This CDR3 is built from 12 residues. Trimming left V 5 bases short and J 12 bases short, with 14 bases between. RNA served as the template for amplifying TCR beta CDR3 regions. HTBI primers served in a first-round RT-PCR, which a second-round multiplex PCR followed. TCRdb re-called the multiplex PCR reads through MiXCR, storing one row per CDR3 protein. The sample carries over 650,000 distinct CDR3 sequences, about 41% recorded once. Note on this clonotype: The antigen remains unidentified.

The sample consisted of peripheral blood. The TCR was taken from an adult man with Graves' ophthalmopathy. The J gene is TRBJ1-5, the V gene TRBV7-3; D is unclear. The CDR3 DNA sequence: TGTGCCAGCAGCCCGACGGGAGAGGACCAGCATTTT. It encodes CASSPTGEDQHF.